The 31 T cell receptor beta chains presented below share a single source sample, sequenced in a study of blood T cell repertoires in COVID-19. TCRdb's table, derived via immunoSEQ multiplex PCR, lists solely in-frame clones and lacks some. Among around 170,000 clones listed, under 90% were seen once. Sequenced input: peripheral blood. The source is a man aged 30 to 39 with active or convalescent COVID-19.

This clone was seen a single time. The chain combines TRBV18 with TRBJ1-2; 8 bases map to TRBD1. Germline loops: CDR1 KGHSH, CDR2 LQKENI. This CDR3 is 15 amino acids long. Trimming cost V 3 bases and J 4 bases; bases outside gene matches: 7. CDR3 nucleotides: TGTGCCAGCTCACCCCGGACAGGGACTGCCTATGGCTACACCTTC. Protein sequence: CASSPRTGTAYGYTF.

The rearrangement uses TRBV6-5 and TRBJ1-2; no clear D. With 0 bases removed from V and 3 bases from J, the gap between germline ends came to 11 bases. This CDR3 region has 15 residues. From germline, CDR1 is MNHEY and CDR2 SVGAGI. CDR3 in DNA: TGTGCCAGCAGTTACTCGCAGGCCGCCTACTATGGCTACACCTTC. This sequence encodes CASSYSQAAYYGYTF.

The table lists this clone with a count of one. The chain recombines TRBV5-8 with TRBJ2-5, with 15 bases matching TRBD2. Germline CDR1 reads SGHTS; CDR2 reads YDEGEE. The CDR3 contains 15 residues. The junction had 3 bases not matched to a gene; V was cut back by 4 bases and J by 5 bases. The CDR3 DNA reads TGTGCCAGCAGCGGCGGACTAGCGGGGGGGGAGACCCAGTACTTC. Protein sequence: CASSGGLAGGETQYF.

This chain uses TRBV20-1 with TRBJ1-1; D gene unclear. V was shortened by 8 bases and J by 0 bases, with 7 bases between the two germline ends. The CDR3 totals 11 residues. Germline CDR1 is DFQATT and CDR2 is SNEGSKA (reference sequence). The CDR3 reads CSPFLNTEAFF. CDR3 DNA sequence: TGCAGTCCCTTCCTGAACACTGAAGCTTTCTTT.

This chain joins TRBV29-1 and TRBJ2-7; D not certain. The CDR3 sequence is 11 residues long. The V and J ends lost 6 bases and 3 bases respectively, with 9 bases between them. Germline CDR1 and CDR2: SQVTM and ANQGSEA. Written as DNA, the CDR3 is TGCAGCGTGGCATCTGGCTACGAGCAGTACGTC. Translation: CSVASGYEQYV.

In nucleotides, the CDR3 is TGTGCCAGCAGTTACCCCGAGGATACGCAGTATTTT. Its translation: CASSYPEDTQYF. The chain joins TRBV6-2 or TRBV6-3 to TRBJ2-3; D gene ambiguous. This CDR3 has 12 residues. Deletions cut 2 bases from V and 6 bases from J, with 6 bases between. CDR1 is MNHEY, CDR2 SVGEGT, per germline.

V and J are TRBV5-1 and TRBJ2-3, with 8 bases lining up with TRBD1. V lost 4 bases and J lost 4; bases outside the gene matches: 2. The CDR3 spans 13 residues. Germline loops: CDR1 SGHRS, CDR2 YFSETQ. The CDR3 protein is CASSPTGADTQYF. CDR3 in DNA: TGCGCCAGCAGCCCGACAGGGGCAGATACGCAGTATTTT.

The rearrangement uses TRBV11-2 and TRBJ1-4; 7 nucleotides agree with TRBD1. The CDR3 length is 14 residues. CDR1 is SGHAT, CDR2 FQNNGV, per germline. After removal of 4 bases from V and 4 bases from J, the junction contained 3 bases not matched to a gene. DNA for the CDR3: TGTGCCAGCAGCTCCGGGACAGTTAATGAAAAACTGTTTTTT. Translation: CASSSGTVNEKLFF.

The J gene is TRBJ1-1, the V gene TRBV29-1; D unclear. Germline V gene sequence: CDR1 SQVTM, CDR2 ANQGSEA. The CDR3 loop spans 12 amino acids. CDR3 amino acids: CSGGPAHTEAFF. In nucleotides, the CDR3 is TGCAGTGGCGGGCCTGCCCACACTGAAGCTTTCTTT.

The chain employs TRBV10-2 and TRBJ1-1; TRBD1 might be the D (6 bases). CDR1 is WSHSY, CDR2 SAAADI, per germline. The CDR3 has 13 residues. The V and J ends lost 2 bases and 9 bases respectively, with 13 bases between them. In DNA form, the CDR3 reads TGCGCCAGCAGTGAGCAGGGGCAGGGGAAAGCTTTCTTT. As protein: CASSEQGQGKAFF.

This clone has more than one count but fewer than ten. The chain carries TRBV4-1 and TRBJ2-6; D is uncertain. Germline-derived CDR1 and CDR2 are MGHRA and YSYEKL. V was pared by 0 bases and J by 0 bases, with 18 bases between. The CDR3 totals 20 residues. Here the CDR3 reads CASSQDQRGFKASGANVLTF. The CDR3 region has the DNA TGCGCCAGCAGCCAAGATCAGCGAGGCTTCAAGGCCTCTGGGGCCAACGTCCTGACTTTC.

This chain links TRBV7-2 with TRBJ2-5, with TRBD2 matching 8 bases. From germline, CDR1 is SGHTA and CDR2 FQGNSA. The CDR3 consists of 15 residues. J lost 1 base, V lost 1 base, and 2 bases had no gene match. This CDR3 is CASSLVGGVQETQYF. The CDR3 DNA follows: TGTGCCAGCAGCTTAGTCGGGGGGGTCCAAGAGACCCAGTACTTC.

This clone was found once. The chain combines TRBV19 with TRBJ2-2; 7 bases agree with TRBD1. The CDR3 has 13 amino acids. Per germline, CDR1 LNHDA and CDR2 SQIVND (reference sequence). With 7 bases clipped from V and 7 bases from J, the junction kept 6 bases outside the gene matches. The chain's CDR3 is CASTTGYNGELFF. The CDR3 coding sequence is TGTGCCAGTACGACAGGGTATAACGGGGAGCTGTTTTTT.

The J gene is TRBJ1-6, the V gene TRBV19, with D unclear. Germline assignment: CDR1 LNHDA and CDR2 SQIVND (reference sequence). The ends were cut back, 6 bases at V and 7 bases at J, with 22 bases in the middle. CDR3 length: 17 amino acids. This CDR3 is CASSNPTAGRRNSPLHF. CDR3 sequence (DNA): TGTGCCAGTAGCAATCCGACGGCAGGCCGGAGGAATTCACCCCTCCACTTT. The complete variable domain, with remaining parts taken from reference TRBV19 and TRBJ1-6, reads DGGITQSPKYLFRKEGQNVTLSCEQNLNHDAMYWYRQDPGQGLRLIYYSQIVNDFQKGDIAEGYSVSREKKESFPLTVTSAQKNPTAFYLCASSNPTAGRRNSPLHFGNGTRLTVT.

CDR3 in DNA: TGCGCCAGCAGTCTAGACAGGGGTGGTCAGCCCCAGCATTTT. Residues: CASSLDRGGQPQHF. The chain recombines TRBV5-1 with TRBJ1-5; the match to TRBD1 covers 8 bases. There are 14 residues in the CDR3. V gave up 5 bases and J gave up 6 bases; unmatched junction bases: 7. Looked up from germline, CDR1 is SGHRS and CDR2 is YFSETQ.

V usage is TRBV4-1 and J usage is TRBJ1-2, with 7 bases aligning to TRBD1. This CDR3 region has 18 residues. The germline V gene encodes CDR1 MGHRA and CDR2 YSYEKL. The junction had 15 bases not matched to a gene; V was cut back by 0 bases and J by 5 bases. This CDR3 reads CASSQDREQGRTVYGYTF. The CDR3 DNA reads as TGCGCCAGCAGCCAAGATCGGGAACAGGGGAGGACTGTGTATGGCTACACCTTC.

This chain connects TRBV28 to TRBJ1-1; a possible D gene is TRBD1 (6 bases). V was clipped by 1 base and J by 1 base, with 7 bases between them. CDR1 and CDR2 from the germline V gene are MDHEN and SYDVKM. This CDR3 region has 14 residues. CDR3 sequence reads: CASSLSDRNTEAFF. CDR3 nucleotides: TGTGCCAGCAGTTTATCGGACAGGAACACTGAAGCTTTCTTT.

The V gene is TRBV6-5, the J gene TRBJ2-1, with D perhaps matching TRBD2 (6 bases). Per germline, CDR1 MNHEY and CDR2 SVGAGI. This CDR3 is built from 12 residues. Trimming left V 5 bases short and J 8 bases short, with 10 bases between. The CDR3 DNA follows: TGTGCCAGCAGTCCCAGGGAGGATGAGCAGTTCTTC. Its protein product is CASSPREDEQFF.

The V gene is TRBV6-2 or TRBV6-3, the J gene TRBJ2-7; 10 positions match TRBD2. With 2 bases clipped from V and 5 bases from J, the junction kept 6 bases outside the gene matches. The V gene's germline CDR1 is MNHEY and CDR2 SVGEGT. This CDR3 is built from 15 residues. DNA for the CDR3: TGTGCCAGCAGTTACCCCTCTAGCGGGAGAAACGAGCAGTACTTC. Protein product: CASSYPSSGRNEQYF.

This rearrangement joins TRBV28 to TRBJ2-1; maybe TRBD2 (5 bases). Germline V lookup: CDR1 MDHEN, CDR2 SYDVKM. Trimming left V 5 bases short and J 7 bases short, with 12 bases between. The CDR3 is 13 residues long. The DNA for the CDR3 is TGTGCCAGCAGTCTAACTAGGCGGAATGAGCAGTTCTTC. It translates to CASSLTRRNEQFF.

The chain couples TRBV27 to TRBJ2-3, with D uncertain. V was cut by 6 bases and J by 6 bases, with 7 bases left in between. The CDR3 runs to 11 residues. CDR1 is MNHEY and CDR2 is SMNVEV in the germline V gene (reference sequence). The CDR3 loop is CASRSSDTQYF. Here the CDR3 DNA reads TGTGCCAGCAGATCGTCGGATACGCAGTATTTT.

To note about this clone: The same CDR3 can be traced to other DNA sequences in this sample. The rearrangement uses TRBV24-1 and TRBJ2-1; no definite D call. Germline V lookup: CDR1 KGHDR, CDR2 SFDVKD. V gave up 4 bases and J gave up 4 bases, with 4 bases separating them. The CDR3 has 12 residues. The CDR3 loop is CATSDPYNEQFF. The DNA for the CDR3 is TGTGCCACCAGTGACCCGTACAATGAGCAGTTCTTC.

The chain couples TRBV21-1 to TRBJ2-4; TRBD2, the D gene given by the table, was not confirmed from the DNA. TRBV21-1 is a listed pseudogene. This CDR3 has 19 amino acids. The CDR3 bases are TGTGCCAGCAGCCTTCGAGGCGGGAGGGAAGTTAGGGCCAAAAACATTCAGTACTTC. Translation: CASSLRGGREVRAKNIQYF.

The chain recombines TRBV7-9 with TRBJ1-1, with TRBD1 as a possible D gene (5 bases). CDR1 is SEHNR and CDR2 is FQNEAQ in the germline V gene (reference sequence). This CDR3 is 15 amino acids long. V was clipped by 7 bases and J by 0 bases, with 15 bases between them. The chain's CDR3 is CASIDGQGMNTEAFF. The CDR3 DNA follows: TGTGCCAGCATCGATGGGCAGGGTATGAACACTGAAGCTTTCTTT.

This chain links TRBV15 with TRBJ1-1; D is uncertain. Trimming stripped 3 bases from V and 1 base from J, with 6 bases between. CDR1 and CDR2 (germline): LNHNV, YYDKDF (reference sequence). The CDR3 length is 13 residues. This chain's CDR3 is CATSSERNTEAFF. Written as DNA, the CDR3 is TGTGCCACCAGCAGTGAGAGGAACACTGAAGCTTTCTTT.

This chain uses TRBV7-2 with TRBJ2-1; a possible D gene is TRBD2 (6 bases). The CDR3 has 14 residues. Looked up from germline, CDR1 is SGHTA and CDR2 is FQGNSA. The V and J ends lost 5 bases and 9 bases respectively, with 17 bases between them. In DNA form, the CDR3 reads TGTGCCAGCAGCGCCTGGGACTCTTCTGGTGAGCAGTTCTTC. Protein sequence: CASSAWDSSGEQFF.

The chain employs TRBV12-3 or TRBV12-4 and TRBJ1-2; D perhaps matches TRBD1 (5 bases). V gave up 4 bases and J gave up 7 bases, with 7 bases separating them. The length of the CDR3 is 11 residues. Here the CDR3 reads CASSSGGGYTF. The CDR3 DNA sequence: TGTGCCAGCAGTTCCGGGGGTGGCTACACCTTC.

The rearrangement links TRBV6-5 to TRBJ1-5; D unclear. The CDR3 is 15 residues long. The ends were cut back, 0 bases at V and 3 bases at J, with 9 bases in the middle. CDR1 and CDR2 from the germline V gene are MNHEY and SVGAGI. As DNA, the CDR3 is TGTGCCAGCAGTTACTCCCGGGAACCCAATCAGCCCCAGCATTTT. Its protein product is CASSYSREPNQPQHF.

This clone was counted a few times. The chain uses TRBV30 and TRBJ1-4; no firm D call. V lost 1 base and J 0 bases, leaving 9 bases between the germline ends. The CDR3 loop spans 15 amino acids. Germline V gives CDR1 GTSNPN, CDR2 SVGIG (reference sequence). The CDR3 coding sequence is TGTGCCTGGAGTGAACAGCCTTCAACTAATGAAAAACTGTTTTTT. Protein sequence: CAWSEQPSTNEKLFF.

This clone is a singleton in its sample. The chain couples TRBV11-2 to TRBJ2-7, with 8 nucleotides matching TRBD1. The junction had 5 bases not matched to a gene; V was cut back by 5 bases and J by 5 bases. The germline V gene has CDR1 SGHAT and CDR2 FQNNGV. The CDR3 spans 13 residues. The CDR3 DNA follows: TGTGCCAGCAGCCGCGACAGGGGAGACGAGCAGTACGTC. The encoded protein is CASSRDRGDEQYV.

V and J are TRBV7-7 and TRBJ2-3; 10 positions match TRBD2. The CDR3 has 13 amino acids. Germline assignment: CDR1 SSHAT and CDR2 FNYEAQ (reference sequence). The CDR3 spells CATSGGAGDTQYF. The CDR3 region has the DNA TGTGCTACGAGCGGGGGGGCCGGAGATACGCAGTATTTT.